These T cell receptor beta chains were read from a single sample in a study of blood T cell repertoires in COVID-19. Method: immunoSEQ multiplex PCR; TCRdb's copy keeps in-frame clones and lacks some. This sample has almost 250,000 clones, with about 89% found just once. Sequencing was performed on peripheral blood. Receptors were obtained from an older woman who had recovered from COVID-19. Both conserved end residues are part of each CDR3. Each record gives: V gene, J gene, D gene, clone size, CDR3 DNA, CDR3 protein. D genes are given only for firm matches. Only some rows state a clone size, as once, few, many or a class for expanded clones.

>TRBV3-1/TRBV3-2|TRBJ1-5|TRBD1|.
TGTGCCAGCAGCCAAGGCCCAGGGGGCGGTCAGCCCCAGCATTTT
CASSQGPGGGQPQHF
>TRBV7-6|TRBJ2-7|TRBD1|.
TGTGCCAGCAGCCGACAGGGGAGCTCCTACGAGCAGTACTTC
CASSRQGSSYEQYF
>TRBV25-1|TRBJ1-6|.|.
TGTGCCAGCAGCAGGGAGGTATTTGGCTCACCCCTCCACTTT
CASSREVFGSPLHF
>TRBV7-3|TRBJ1-6|.|few
TGTGCCAGCAGCTCGAACACTAATTCACCCCTCCACTTT
CASSSNTNSPLHF
>TRBV7-2|TRBJ1-5|TRBD1|.
TGTGCCAGCAGCTTAGGCTCGGCAGGGGGGTATCCTGCCCAGCATTTT
CASSLGSAGGYPAQHF
>TRBV18|TRBJ1-4|.|.
TGTGCCAGCTCACCCGGCACAGGGGAAAAACTGTTTTTT
CASSPGTGEKLFF
>TRBV23-1|TRBJ1-6|TRBD1|.
TGCGCCAGCAAGGGATCCAGGGACAGCTCCTATAATTCACCCCTCCACTTT
CASKGSRDSSYNSPLHF
>TRBV27|TRBJ2-5|.|.
TGTGCCAGCGCGGTGTCGGGGGAGACCCAGTACTTC
CASAVSGETQYF
>TRBV28|TRBJ1-4|.|.
TGTGCCAGCAGTTTAGGTGGCGGGGGAGATGAAAAACTGTTTTTT
CASSLGGGGDEKLFF
>TRBV4-1|TRBJ2-7|TRBD1|once
TGCGCCAGCAGCCAAACGACAGGGGGCCGCTCTTACGAGCAGTACTTC
CASSQTTGGRSYEQYF
>TRBV7-2|TRBJ1-5|TRBD1|.
TGTGCCAGCAGGTGGACAGGGGGCGCGAATCAGCCCCAGCATTTT
CASRWTGGANQPQHF
>TRBV5-8|TRBJ2-5|.|.
TGTGCCAGCAGCTTGCAGGCAGCAGGCGAGACCCAGTACTTC
CASSLQAAGETQYF
>TRBV6-5|TRBJ1-1|.|.
TGTGCCAGCACCCGAGGGGGAGACACTGAAGCTTTCTTT
CASTRGGDTEAFF
>TRBV5-1|TRBJ2-3|TRBD2|.
TGCGCCAGCAGTCTGGGACTAAGCACAGATACGCAGTATTTT
CASSLGLSTDTQYF
>TRBV7-9|TRBJ1-2|TRBD1|.
TGTGCCAGCAGCCCTGGACAGGGGGCGAAGTTCTATGGCTACACCTTC
CASSPGQGAKFYGYTF
>TRBV6-5|TRBJ1-1|.|.
TGTGCCAGCACTCCACCCTTTTTAGGGGGTGAAGCTTTCTTT
CASTPPFLGGEAFF
>TRBV10-3|TRBJ1-2|.|.
TGTGCCATCAGTGATAGGGGGTCTGGCTACACCTTC
CAISDRGSGYTF
>TRBV6-5|TRBJ1-3|.|.
TGTGCCAGCAGTTACGGGAGGACTGGAAACACCATATATTTT
CASSYGRTGNTIYF
>TRBV28|TRBJ2-7|TRBD1|.
TGTGCCAGCACCCAACCGGGGACAGGGCGATACGAGCAGTACTTC
CASTQPGTGRYEQYF
>TRBV3-1/TRBV3-2|TRBJ1-1|.|.
TGTGCCAGCAGCCAAGATCGGGTCACTGAAGCTTTCTTT
CASSQDRVTEAFF
>TRBV7-2|TRBJ2-2|.|.
TGTGCCAGCAGCTTAGGCGGGAACACCGGGGAGCTGTTTTTT
CASSLGGNTGELFF
>TRBV3-1/TRBV3-2|TRBJ2-2|.|.
TGTGCCAGCAGCCCTACCTGGAGGAACACCGGGGAGCTGTTTTTT
CASSPTWRNTGELFF
>TRBV7-8|TRBJ1-6|TRBD1|.
TGTGCCAGCAGCTTAACCCGGGACAGGGGTCCATCACCCCTCCACTTT
CASSLTRDRGPSPLHF
>TRBV2|TRBJ2-7|.|.
TGTGCCAGCAGTCCATTAGGGGTTTCGTCCTACGAGCAGTACTTC
CASSPLGVSSYEQYF
>TRBV5-1|TRBJ2-1|.|.
TGCGCCAGCAGCCCGTTACAGGGTTTGTCCTACAATGAGCAGTTCTTC
CASSPLQGLSYNEQFF
>TRBV5-1|TRBJ2-7|TRBD1|.
TGCGCCAGCAGCTCGGGGACAGGGGGCTACGAGCAGTACTTC
CASSSGTGGYEQYF
>TRBV19|TRBJ1-2|.|.
TGTGCCAGTAGTATCTGGGGCGCCGCCGAATATGGCTACACCTTC
CASSIWGAAEYGYTF
>TRBV10-3|TRBJ2-3|TRBD2|.
TGTGCCACCTCTAGCGGGGGAGACACAGATACGCAGTATTTT
CATSSGGDTDTQYF
>TRBV7-2|TRBJ1-2|.|.
TGTGCCAGCAGCCCCTCCCACAGCAACTATGGCTACACCTTC
CASSPSHSNYGYTF
>TRBV7-3|TRBJ2-3|TRBD2|.
TGTGCCAGCAGCTCTCAATCTCTAGCGGGGGGTTTAGCAGATACGCAGTATTTT
CASSSQSLAGGLADTQYF
>TRBV19|TRBJ2-5|.|.
TGTGCCAGTAGTACCAGTCTGTACCAAGAGACCCAGTACTTC
CASSTSLYQETQYF
>TRBV7-2|TRBJ1-2|.|once
TGTGCCAGCAGCTTAGAGACTTTACATGGCTACACCTTC
CASSLETLHGYTF